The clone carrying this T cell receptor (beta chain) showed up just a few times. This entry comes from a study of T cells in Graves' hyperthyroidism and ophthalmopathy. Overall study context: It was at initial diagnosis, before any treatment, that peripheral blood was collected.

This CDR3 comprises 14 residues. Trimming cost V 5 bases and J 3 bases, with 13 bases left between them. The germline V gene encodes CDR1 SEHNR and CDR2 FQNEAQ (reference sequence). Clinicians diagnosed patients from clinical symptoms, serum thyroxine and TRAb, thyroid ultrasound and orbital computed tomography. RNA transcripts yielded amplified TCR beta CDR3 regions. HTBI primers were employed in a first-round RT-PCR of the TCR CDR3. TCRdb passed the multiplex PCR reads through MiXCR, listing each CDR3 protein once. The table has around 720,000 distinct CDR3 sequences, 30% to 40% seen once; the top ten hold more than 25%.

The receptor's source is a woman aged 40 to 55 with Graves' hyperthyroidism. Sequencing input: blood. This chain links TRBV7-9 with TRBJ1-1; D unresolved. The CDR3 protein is CASSQEERYTEAFF. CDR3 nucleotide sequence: TGTGCCAGCAGCCAAGAAGAGCGGTACACTGAAGCTTTCTTT.